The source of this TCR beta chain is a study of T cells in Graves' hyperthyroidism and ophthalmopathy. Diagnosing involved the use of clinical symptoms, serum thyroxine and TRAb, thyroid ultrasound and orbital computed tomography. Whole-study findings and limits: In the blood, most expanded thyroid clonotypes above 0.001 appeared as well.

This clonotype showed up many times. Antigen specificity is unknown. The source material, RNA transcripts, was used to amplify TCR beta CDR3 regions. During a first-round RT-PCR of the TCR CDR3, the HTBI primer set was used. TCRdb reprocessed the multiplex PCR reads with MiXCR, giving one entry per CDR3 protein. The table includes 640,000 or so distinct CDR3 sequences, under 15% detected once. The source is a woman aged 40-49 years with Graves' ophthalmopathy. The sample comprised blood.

The CDR3 loop reads CAISPRVEPTGELFF. The CDR3 nucleotides are TGTGCCATCAGCCCCAGGGTGGAGCCAACCGGGGAGCTGTTTTTT. This chain joins TRBV10-3 and TRBJ2-2, with D possibly matching TRBD1 (5 bases). Germline lookup yields CDR1 ENHRY and CDR2 SYGVKD. The ends were cut back, 6 bases at V and 5 bases at J, with 16 bases in the middle. The CDR3 is 15 residues long.